This TCR beta chain derives from a study of T-cell memory formation after mild COVID-19. This CDR3 region has 14 residues. Germline V gene data show CDR1 as KGHSH and CDR2 as LQKENI. V lost 5 bases to trimming and J lost 2 bases; unmatched junction nucleotides: 5. Using its own MiXCR run on the 5' RACE reads, TCRdb lists one record per CDR3 protein. The sample includes 550,000 to 600,000 distinct CDR3 sequences, approximately 21% of them seen just once. This receptor was identified in an adult woman who had mild COVID-19 (a few samples of this study predate the infection). Cell type and time point are not known. The V call is TRBV18, the J call TRBJ2-7; 8 bases match TRBD2. Sequenced: PBMCs or a T cell subset sorted from them (not recorded which). Here the CDR3 reads CASSASGRPYEQYF. In DNA, the CDR3 is TGTGCCAGCTCAGCTAGCGGGCGCCCCTACGAGCAGTACTTC.